Below, 17 T cell receptor beta chains from the same sample are listed, as sequenced in a study of blood T cell repertoires in COVID-19. Clones were sequenced by immunoSEQ multiplex PCR, and TCRdb holds only the in-frame ones, with some missing. The table records tens of thousands of clones, more than 75% of them present only once. What was sequenced was peripheral blood. Source of these receptors: a man older than 75 in a cohort sampled during active COVID-19.

The rearrangement links TRBV5-1 to TRBJ2-7; 10 bases align to TRBD1. CDR1 and CDR2 from the germline V gene are SGHRS and YFSETQ. V trimming: 2 bases; J trimming: 4 bases; junction bases outside the gene matches: 9. This CDR3 has 16 residues. This CDR3 is CASSLIRTGGTYEQYF. The CDR3 bases are TGCGCCAGCAGCTTAATTAGGACAGGGGGTACGTACGAGCAGTACTTC.

The chain links TRBV18 to TRBJ2-5, with 7 positions matching TRBD1. CDR1 KGHSH and CDR2 LQKENI come from the germline V gene. V lost 2 bases, J lost 3 bases, and 6 bases stayed unmatched. The CDR3 length is 15 residues. The CDR3: CASSPGAGGEETQYF. CDR3 coding DNA: TGTGCCAGCTCACCAGGGGCAGGGGGAGAAGAGACCCAGTACTTC.

The chain is built from TRBV19 and TRBJ1-5, with 9 bases lining up with TRBD1. The CDR3 is 16 residues long. Unmatched junction bases numbered 10, after V lost 4 bases and J lost 6 bases. CDR1 is LNHDA and CDR2 is SQIVND in the germline V gene (reference sequence). Here the CDR3 reads CASSNPGQGWGQPQHF. CDR3 bases: TGTGCCAGTAGTAACCCGGGACAGGGTTGGGGTCAGCCCCAGCATTTT. The full variable domain, with the rest looked up from reference TRBV19 and TRBJ1-5, is DGGITQSPKYLFRKEGQNVTLSCEQNLNHDAMYWYRQDPGQGLRLIYYSQIVNDFQKGDIAEGYSVSREKKESFPLTVTSAQKNPTAFYLCASSNPGQGWGQPQHFGDGTRLSIL.

The V call is TRBV19, the J call TRBJ1-5, with D perhaps TRBD1 (6 bases). CDR3 length: 16 residues. CDR1 is LNHDA and CDR2 is SQIVND in the germline V gene (reference sequence). V gave up 2 bases and J gave up 4 bases, with 15 bases separating them. CDR3 protein: CASSIPLRDTNQPQHF. In DNA, the CDR3 is TGTGCCAGTAGTATACCCCTCCGGGACACAAATCAGCCCCAGCATTTT.

The chain joins TRBV10-2 to TRBJ2-5; 9 nucleotides agree with TRBD2. The trim removed 7 bases at V and 2 bases at J, leaving 8 bases unmatched. CDR1 is WSHSY and CDR2 is SAAADI in the germline V gene. The CDR3 extends over 15 amino acids. CDR3: CASTASGAPQETQYF. The CDR3 bases are TGCGCCAGCACTGCTAGCGGGGCTCCTCAAGAGACCCAGTACTTC.

In this sample, this clone turned up once. The rearrangement joins TRBV19 to TRBJ2-1; 10 bases are shared with TRBD2. There are 15 residues in the CDR3. With V trimmed by 7 bases and J by 8 bases, 11 bases remained unmatched. Germline V gene lookup returns CDR1 LNHDA and CDR2 SQIVND (reference sequence). The CDR3 DNA reads as TGTGCCAGTATACGGAGCGGGGGGGCGGCGGATGAGCAGTTCTTC. It encodes CASIRSGGAADEQFF. Drawing the rest from reference TRBV19 and TRBJ2-1, the complete variable domain is DGGITQSPKYLFRKEGQNVTLSCEQNLNHDAMYWYRQDPGQGLRLIYYSQIVNDFQKGDIAEGYSVSREKKESFPLTVTSAQKNPTAFYLCASIRSGGAADEQFFGPGTRLTVL.

The chain uses TRBV4-2 and TRBJ2-1, with TRBD2 matching 10 bases. Trimming took 0 bases from V and 4 from J; bases not matched to a gene: 3. CDR1 and CDR2 from the germline V gene are LGHNA and YNFKEQ. The CDR3 has 16 amino acids. CDR3 DNA: TGTGCCAGCAGCCAAGATAGTAGCGGGGGGTACAATGAGCAGTTCTTC. Translation gives CASSQDSSGGYNEQFF.

V usage is TRBV5-4 and J usage is TRBJ2-7; 7 positions agree with TRBD2. There are 14 residues in the CDR3. Germline assignment: CDR1 SGHNT and CDR2 YYREEE (reference sequence). With 4 bases clipped from V and 3 bases from J, the junction kept 7 bases outside the gene matches. Here the CDR3 DNA reads TGTGCCAGCAGCCTCGGACGGGGGGTCTACGAGCAGTACTTC. Its protein product is CASSLGRGVYEQYF.

The chain carries TRBV18 and TRBJ2-7; TRBD1 matches at 7 bases. There are 13 residues in the CDR3. CDR1 is KGHSH and CDR2 is LQKENI in the germline V gene. Trimming removed 3 bases from V and 4 bases from J; junction bases left unmatched: 3. CDR3 loop: CASSPNRGYEQYF. The CDR3 DNA reads as TGTGCCAGCTCACCGAACAGGGGATACGAGCAGTACTTC.

The genes are TRBV7-2 and TRBJ1-1; 10 bases line up with TRBD1. The CDR3 sequence is 16 residues long. V was clipped by 5 bases and J by 3 bases; unmatched bases: 9. Germline CDR1 reads SGHTA; CDR2 reads FQGNSA. The CDR3 DNA follows: TGTGCCAGCAGCCCCTTAGACAGGGGGCGCGACACTGAAGCTTTCTTT. It encodes CASSPLDRGRDTEAFF.

This clone showed up just once. The chain links TRBV9 to TRBJ2-3; a possible D gene is TRBD1 (6 bases). The CDR3 spans 13 residues. Trimming pared 3 bases from V and 6 bases from J, leaving 11 bases between. Germline V gene lookup returns CDR1 SGDLS and CDR2 YYNGEE. This CDR3 is CASSADRSDTQYF. CDR3 nucleotide sequence: TGTGCCAGCAGCGCTGACAGGTCGGATACGCAGTATTTT.

The chain carries TRBV10-3 and TRBJ2-3; 10 positions match TRBD2. CDR1 is ENHRY and CDR2 is SYGVKD in the germline V gene. The CDR3 contains 16 residues. Losses at the gene ends were 4 bases for V and 2 bases for J; bases not matched to a gene: 6. This CDR3 is CAISGIAGGNTDTQYF. DNA of the CDR3: TGTGCCATCAGTGGAATAGCGGGGGGCAACACAGATACGCAGTATTTT.

The chain uses TRBV6-2 or TRBV6-3 and TRBJ1-5; maybe TRBD1 (5 bases). The CDR3 extends over 15 amino acids. From germline, CDR1 is MNHEY and CDR2 SVGEGT. V was trimmed by 6 bases and J by 7 bases, leaving 19 bases between them. CDR3 sequence reads: CASSSVGQGQQPQHF. As DNA, the CDR3 is TGTGCCAGCAGCTCGGTGGGGCAGGGTCAACAGCCCCAGCATTTT.

This clone was picked up a small number of times. The rearrangement links TRBV6-2 or TRBV6-3 to TRBJ1-2; 9 nucleotides line up with TRBD1. With 5 bases clipped from V and 8 bases from J, the junction kept 15 bases outside the gene matches. CDR3 length equals 16 residues. Per germline, CDR1 MNHEY and CDR2 SVGEGT. For the CDR3, the DNA is TGTGCCAGCAGTGACGGCGGGACAGGGAGACCTCTAGGCTACACCTTC. Protein: CASSDGGTGRPLGYTF.

The chain combines TRBV9 with TRBJ2-7; no clear D. CDR1 is SGDLS and CDR2 is YYNGEE in the germline V gene. With 0 bases removed from V and 5 bases from J, the gap between germline ends came to 6 bases. The CDR3 length is 12 residues. CDR3 amino acids: CASSVGSNEQYF. The CDR3 bases are TGTGCCAGCAGCGTAGGTAGCAACGAGCAGTACTTC.

The V gene is TRBV5-4, the J gene TRBJ1-1, with 8 nucleotides matching TRBD1. CDR3 length: 12 residues. The J segment lost 11 bases and the V segment lost 4 bases, leaving 7 bases of the junction unmatched. Germline V gene sequence: CDR1 SGHNT, CDR2 YYREEE (reference sequence). CDR3 DNA: TGTGCCAGCAGCCCCGCCAGGGGGCGCGCTTTCTTT. Protein: CASSPARGRAFF.

The J gene is TRBJ1-1, the V gene TRBV6-5; TRBD1 matches at 9 bases. Germline CDR1 reads MNHEY; CDR2 reads SVGAGI. The CDR3 runs 13 residues. V lost 8 bases, J lost 4 bases, and 5 bases stayed unmatched. CDR3 in DNA: TGTGCCAGCCCTGGGACAGGGACCACTGAAGCTTTCTTT. Translating gives CASPGTGTTEAFF.